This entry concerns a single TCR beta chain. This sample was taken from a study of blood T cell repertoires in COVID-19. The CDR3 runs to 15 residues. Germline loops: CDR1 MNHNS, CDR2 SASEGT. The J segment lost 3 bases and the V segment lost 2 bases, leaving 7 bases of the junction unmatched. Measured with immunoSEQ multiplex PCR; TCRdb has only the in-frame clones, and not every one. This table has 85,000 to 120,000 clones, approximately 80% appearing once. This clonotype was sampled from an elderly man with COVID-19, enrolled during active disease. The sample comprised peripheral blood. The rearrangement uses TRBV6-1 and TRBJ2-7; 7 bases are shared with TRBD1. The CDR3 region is CASSELVTGSYEQYF. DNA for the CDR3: TGTGCCAGCAGTGAACTTGTGACAGGGAGCTACGAGCAGTACTTC.